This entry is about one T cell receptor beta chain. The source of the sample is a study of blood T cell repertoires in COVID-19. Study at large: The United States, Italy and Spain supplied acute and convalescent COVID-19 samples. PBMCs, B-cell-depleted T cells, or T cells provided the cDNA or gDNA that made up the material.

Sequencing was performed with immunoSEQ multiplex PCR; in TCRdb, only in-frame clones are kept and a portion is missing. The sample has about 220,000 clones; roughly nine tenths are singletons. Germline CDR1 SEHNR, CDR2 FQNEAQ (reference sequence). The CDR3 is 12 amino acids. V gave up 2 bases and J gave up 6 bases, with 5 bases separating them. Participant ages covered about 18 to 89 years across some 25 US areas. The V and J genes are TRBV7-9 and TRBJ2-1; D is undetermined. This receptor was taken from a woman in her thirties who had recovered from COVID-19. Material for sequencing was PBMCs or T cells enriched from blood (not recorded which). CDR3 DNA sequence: TGTGCCAGCAGCTTATCCATCAATGAGCAGTTCTTC. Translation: CASSLSINEQFF.